Below, one T cell receptor beta chain is given with its context. This clonotype was seen a handful of times. Its target antigen remains unknown. No base qualities exist here, and no much larger clone lies one base off it. Hyperthyroidism patients were aged 18 to 65 years and newly diagnosed, with disease duration of less than 2 months. Patients with uncontrolled infections, other autoimmune diseases, pregnancy or lactation were excluded. Diagnoses were established on the basis of clinical symptoms, serum thyroxine and TRAb, thyroid ultrasound, and orbital computed tomography. For progressor patients, blood was drawn at the first diagnosis of hyperthyroidism, before any ophthalmopathy symptoms had appeared. PBMCs were isolated from roughly 10 ml of fresh peripheral blood by Ficoll-Paque density gradient centrifugation. Patients classed as progressors first received a Graves' hyperthyroidism diagnosis and then went on to develop ophthalmopathy during follow-up. Trizol reagent was used to extract total RNA, and RNA quality was then checked on an Agilent 2100 Bioanalyzer.

The record originates from a study of T cells in Graves' hyperthyroidism and ophthalmopathy (dated by TCRdb to between 2017 and 2020). Notes on the research overall: Peripheral blood samples were taken at initial diagnosis, before any treatment was given. To identify distinguishing TCR V-J signatures, a discovery cohort of 95 to 100 patients was used, comprising some 45 with Graves' ophthalmopathy and 57 with stable Graves' hyperthyroidism. An independent validation cohort of 18 to 20 hyperthyroidism patients and approximately 16 patients who later progressed to ophthalmopathy tested prospective prediction of ophthalmopathy. The 100 discovery patients were divided at random into training and test sets in a 7:3 ratio. In more than five Graves' hyperthyroidism patients, the study also compared T-cell repertoires from thyroid tissue with T-cell repertoires from blood. Following sampling, methimazole starting at 30 mg daily was given to hyperthyroidism patients, and high-dose intravenous methylprednisolone was given to ophthalmopathy patients. TCR Vbeta CDR3 sequencing of roughly 140 peripheral blood samples (under 45 ophthalmopathy, approximately 80 hyperthyroidism and 17 progressor patients) is reported in the paper.

Per the germline V gene (reference sequence), MNHEY is the CDR1 and SMNVEV is the CDR2. At the junction V is shortened by 11 bases and J by 5 bases; bases outside the gene matches: 9. The CDR3, cysteine through phenylalanine, is 13 amino acids long. CDR3 DNA is the only sequence kept; it has 39 bases, read in frame from the first base. Amplification of TCR beta CDR3 regions was carried out from RNA transcripts. A first-round RT-PCR of the TCR CDR3 used the HTBI primer set with the Qiagen OneStep RT-PCR kit. The libraries were constructed in a second round of multiplex PCR and then size-selected and purified. Paired-end sequencing of the libraries was performed with 100 bp reads on an Illumina HiSeq2000. For the original study's pipeline: SOAPnuke was used to process the raw data, removing reads that contained adapters or uncalled bases, had a mean Phred below 15, or lacked an exact match to the constant primer or identifier. COPE v1.2.5 was used to merge high-quality paired reads, and clonotypes were defined as unique nucleotide sequences. MiTCR v1.1 was used to align the clonotypes against IMGT TRBV, TRBD and TRBJ reference segments. Analysis was restricted to V-J combinations with a frequency above 0.0001, which covered 99% to 99.2% of repertoires. The TCS score was defined as F50 (clonal expansion) divided by E x V (chaos), with BLOSUM62-based TCRdist calculated between CDR3 peptides within each V-J. Welch's t-statistics and random forest reduced several hundred V-J features to 13, which were used in a naive Bayes classifier (R e1071). The raw public reads went through TCRdb reprocessing: fastp at Q25, MiXCR clone calling, in-frame beta chains kept. Each CDR3 protein appears once, grouped with its most common genes and DNA. TCRdb assigned the V and J calls; the authors' analysis was not used. The table for this sample lists around 700,000 distinct CDR3 sequences; roughly a sixth of them were counted only once. 16% of the sample goes to the ten largest clones.

General conclusions and limits of the study: Most expanded thyroid clonotypes (frequency above 0.001) were also detected in blood, a finding suggesting that blood repertoires may reflect thyroid immune responses. No statistical method was used to fix the sample size in advance, and group allocation was not hidden from the investigators. In validation, the model predicted progression to ophthalmopathy with approximately 69% sensitivity and 72.22% specificity, a median of 6.5 months before onset. Ophthalmopathy was separated from stable hyperthyroidism by a 13 V-J signature model, with around 88% sensitivity and just over 81% specificity obtained in cross-validation and 80%/75% obtained in testing.

The receptor comes from a woman aged 50 to 60 with Graves' hyperthyroidism that later progressed to Graves' ophthalmopathy. The V and J segments used are TRBV27 and TRBJ2-7, with TRBD1 identical over 10 junction bases. The sequenced sample consisted of blood. The bases read TGTGCCGGGGGGGACAGGGGATGGAACGAGCAGTACTTC. Translated, it gives CAGGDRGWNEQYF.